This T cell receptor (beta chain) was identified during a study of post-analysis software for immune sequencing data. Researchers reported that TCR beta cDNA libraries carried unique molecular identifiers. Input of about 0.9 to 10 million T cells yielded some 500,000 cDNA molecules. TCRdb fed the PCR reads into MiXCR, producing one record per CDR3 protein. This table has hundreds of thousands of distinct CDR3 sequences, more than 50% appearing once. Points from the study as a whole: The five TRBV segments detected at higher frequency in patients than in controls included TRBV5-6, TRBV5-1 and TRBV20-1. Patients with multiple sclerosis recorded significantly lower normalized Chao1 diversity than controls, the study found.

V gave up 9 bases and J gave up 5 bases, with 14 bases separating them. There are 13 residues in the CDR3. Concerning this clonotype: The antigen is unknown.

The TCR originated in a girl aged 2 to 9 with multiple sclerosis. This chain joins TRBV12-3 or TRBV12-4 and TRBJ2-4; unclear D gene. Sequencing used blood. CDR3 coding DNA: TGTGCCAGGTGCAGGAACCTCGAAAACATTCAGTACTTC. This translates into CARCRNLENIQYF.